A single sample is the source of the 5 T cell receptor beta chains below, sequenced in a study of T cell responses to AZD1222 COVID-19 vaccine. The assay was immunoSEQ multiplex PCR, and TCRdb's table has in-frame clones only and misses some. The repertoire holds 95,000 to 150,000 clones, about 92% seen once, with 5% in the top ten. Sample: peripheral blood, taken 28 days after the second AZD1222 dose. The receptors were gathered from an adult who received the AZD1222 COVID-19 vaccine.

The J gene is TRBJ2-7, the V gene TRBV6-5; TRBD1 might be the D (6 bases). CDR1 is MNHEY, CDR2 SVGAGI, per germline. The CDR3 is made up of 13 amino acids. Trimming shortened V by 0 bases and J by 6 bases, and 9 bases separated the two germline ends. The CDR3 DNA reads TGTGCCAGCAGTTACTCGCAGGGGAGCGAGCAGTACTTC. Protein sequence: CASSYSQGSEQYF.

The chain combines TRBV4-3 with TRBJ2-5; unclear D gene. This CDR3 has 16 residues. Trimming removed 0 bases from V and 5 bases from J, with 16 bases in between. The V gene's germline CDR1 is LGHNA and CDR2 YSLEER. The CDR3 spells CASSQEYASSWETQYF. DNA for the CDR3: TGCGCCAGCAGCCAAGAATACGCGTCCTCTTGGGAGACCCAGTACTTC.

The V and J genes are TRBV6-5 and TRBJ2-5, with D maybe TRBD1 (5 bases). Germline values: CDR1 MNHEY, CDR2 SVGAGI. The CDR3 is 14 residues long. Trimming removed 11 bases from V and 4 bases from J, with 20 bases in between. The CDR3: CAASLAGRSETQYF. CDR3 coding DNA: TGTGCCGCATCCCTTGCAGGGCGATCAGAGACCCAGTACTTC.

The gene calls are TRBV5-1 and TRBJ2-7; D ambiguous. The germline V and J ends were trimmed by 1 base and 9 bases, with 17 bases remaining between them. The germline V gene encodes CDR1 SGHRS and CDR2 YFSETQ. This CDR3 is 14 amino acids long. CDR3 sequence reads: CASSLYDTSSRQYF. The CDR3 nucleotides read TGCGCCAGCAGCTTGTATGACACCTCCTCGCGGCAGTACTTC.

This CDR3 is CASQLAGPYNEQFF. CDR3 in DNA: TGTGCCAGCCAACTAGCGGGGCCCTACAATGAGCAGTTCTTC. The chain links TRBV5-6 to TRBJ2-1; TRBD2 agrees at 10 bases. This CDR3 comprises 14 residues. J lost 2 bases, V lost 7 bases, and 3 bases had no gene match. Germline-derived CDR1 and CDR2 are SGHDT and YYEEEE.